These 19 T cell receptor beta chains came from one sample sequenced in a study of graft-versus-host responses after intestinal transplantation. Assay used: immunoSEQ multiplex PCR; TCRdb lists only in-frame clones, some missing. This table holds roughly 46,000 clones, about 93% found once. The specimen comprised PBMCs, sampled 786 days after a first intestinal transplant, on the day of a second. All receptors come from a human patient who received an intestinal transplant, so some T cells may come from the graft donor.

J is TRBJ1-3 and V is TRBV7-6, with D possibly being TRBD1 (5 bases). CDR3 length: 15 residues. Germline-derived CDR1 and CDR2 are SGHVS and FNYEAQ. Between the trimmed V and J ends, which lost 4 bases and 0 bases, there was a span of 10 bases. This CDR3 is CASSSFRDSGNTIYF. The DNA of the CDR3 is TGTGCCAGCAGCTCTTTCAGGGACTCTGGAAACACCATATATTTT.

This chain joins TRBV28 and TRBJ2-1; 10 nucleotides align to TRBD1. This CDR3 is built from 14 residues. The germline CDR1 and CDR2 sequences are MDHEN and SYDVKM. Trimming at V came to 7 bases and at J to 7 bases, leaving 7 bases not matched to a gene. In nucleotides, the CDR3 is TGTGCCAGCACCATGACAGGGGGCGAGAATGAGCAGTTCTTC. This encodes CASTMTGGENEQFF.

The chain carries TRBV27 and TRBJ1-2; unclear D gene. The V gene's germline CDR1 is MNHEY and CDR2 SMNVEV (reference sequence). V was trimmed by 4 bases and J by 0 bases, leaving 6 bases between them. The CDR3 is 13 amino acids. The CDR3 region is CASSSRANYGYTF. CDR3 nucleotide sequence: TGTGCCAGCAGTTCCCGAGCTAACTATGGCTACACCTTC.

The V and J genes are TRBV5-1 and TRBJ2-1; D is perhaps TRBD1 or TRBD2 (5 bases each). Germline V gene sequence: CDR1 SGHRS, CDR2 YFSETQ. The V and J ends lost 3 bases and 7 bases respectively, with 14 bases between them. The CDR3 totals 14 residues. The CDR3 loop reads CASSSGAIPNEQFF. The CDR3 DNA reads TGCGCCAGCAGCTCCGGGGCGATCCCAAATGAGCAGTTCTTC.

The CDR3 spells CASSYQGSNNEQFF. CDR3 in DNA: TGTGCCAGCAGTTATCAGGGGTCCAACAATGAGCAGTTCTTC. The chain links TRBV27 to TRBJ2-1; a possible D gene is TRBD1 (6 bases). V lost 4 bases, J lost 5 bases, and 12 bases lay in between. CDR3 length equals 14 residues. CDR1 is MNHEY, CDR2 SMNVEV, per germline (reference sequence).

The V call is TRBV1, the J call TRBJ2-1; TRBD2 reflects the table's D call only, with no check against the DNA. TRBV1 is deemed a pseudogene. The CDR3 totals 16 residues. CDR3 sequence reads: CTSSQGEYRSYNEQFF. The CDR3 DNA reads as TGCACCAGCAGCCAAGGTGAGTACCGCTCCTACAATGAGCAGTTCTTC.

The V and J genes are TRBV27 and TRBJ2-7; TRBD2 matches 7 bases. Trimming took 0 bases from V and 0 from J; bases not matched to a gene: 14. The CDR3 is 19 residues long. Germline CDR1 reads MNHEY; CDR2 reads SMNVEV (reference sequence). CDR3 bases: TGTGCCAGCAGTTTATCGACGCCGGTTGGGCGGGAGATCTCCTACGAGCAGTACTTC. This encodes CASSLSTPVGREISYEQYF.

In nucleotides, the CDR3 is TGTGCCAGCAGTGAATCGGTTACCCAAGAGACCCAGTACTTC. This translates into CASSESVTQETQYF. This chain connects TRBV6-1 to TRBJ2-5; D unresolved. The germline V and J ends were trimmed by 2 bases and 1 base, with 8 bases remaining between them. The CDR3 is 14 residues long. CDR1 MNHNS and CDR2 SASEGT come from the germline V gene.

The genes are TRBV4-1 and TRBJ1-2, with D perhaps TRBD1 (6 bases). Germline values: CDR1 MGHRA, CDR2 YSYEKL. The CDR3 extends over 16 amino acids. Trimming shortened V by 1 base and J by 2 bases, and 14 bases separated the two germline ends. This chain's CDR3 is CASSQVLGGANYGYTF. The CDR3 DNA is TGCGCCAGCAGCCAAGTTTTGGGGGGCGCGAACTATGGCTACACCTTC.

This clone has a single count. The chain employs TRBV27 and TRBJ2-7, with D unresolved. Between the trimmed V and J ends, which lost 3 bases and 4 bases, there was a span of 22 bases. From germline, CDR1 is MNHEY and CDR2 SMNVEV (reference sequence). The CDR3 extends over 17 amino acids. In DNA form, the CDR3 reads TGTGCCAGCAGTTTCCGACCCGGCATAGATTCCCATTACGAGCAGTACTTC. Amino acid sequence: CASSFRPGIDSHYEQYF.

The chain links TRBV6-1 to TRBJ1-2, with D uncertain. This CDR3 has 12 amino acids. Trimming cost V 5 bases and J 4 bases, with 8 bases left between them. In germline, CDR1 is MNHNS, CDR2 SASEGT. In DNA form, the CDR3 reads TGTGCCAGCAGTCTAGAAGGCTATGGCTACACCTTC. Translation gives CASSLEGYGYTF.

V usage is TRBV9 and J usage is TRBJ1-5, with 9 nucleotides matching TRBD1. The CDR3 has 15 amino acids. Germline V lookup: CDR1 SGDLS, CDR2 YYNGEE. V gave up 3 bases and J gave up 6 bases; unmatched junction bases: 7. The CDR3 here is CASSATGGEGQPQHF. The CDR3 nucleotides are TGTGCCAGCAGCGCGACAGGGGGAGAAGGTCAGCCCCAGCATTTT.

J is TRBJ2-7 and V is TRBV25-1, with D hard to call. Germline-derived CDR1 and CDR2 are MGHDK and SYGVNS. The CDR3 runs to 13 residues. The V gene lost 8 bases and the J gene lost 2 bases, with 13 bases spanning the gap. The CDR3 protein is CASWYGRAYEQYF. In DNA, the CDR3 is TGTGCCAGCTGGTATGGAAGGGCCTACGAGCAGTACTTC.

This clone showed up just a few times. The chain joins TRBV18 to TRBJ1-2, with 7 bases fitting TRBD1. The CDR3 spans 15 residues. Germline V CDR1 and CDR2: KGHSH, LQKENI. The ends lost 2 bases at V and 5 bases at J; junction bases unmatched: 8. CDR3 region: CASSPNSRDSYGYTF. The CDR3 DNA reads TGTGCCAGCTCACCAAATTCCCGGGACAGTTATGGCTACACCTTC.

The chain combines TRBV2 with TRBJ2-1; TRBD2 matches 12 bases. Germline V gene sequence: CDR1 SNHLY, CDR2 FYNNEI. The CDR3 has 15 amino acids. The J segment lost 8 bases and the V segment lost 5 bases, leaving 7 bases of the junction unmatched. CDR3 amino acids: CASSPSGRAWDEQFF. The DNA for the CDR3 is TGTGCCAGCAGTCCTAGCGGGAGGGCCTGGGATGAGCAGTTCTTC.

The chain carries TRBV6-6 and TRBJ1-2; TRBD1 aligns across 8 bases. CDR1 is MNHNY and CDR2 is SVGAGI in the germline V gene (reference sequence). V gave up 5 bases and J gave up 0 bases; unmatched junction bases: 5. The CDR3 covers 15 residues. CDR3 region: CASSGTGGANYGYTF. The CDR3 bases are TGTGCCAGCAGTGGAACAGGGGGAGCTAACTATGGCTACACCTTC.

The chain carries TRBV28 and TRBJ1-5; 8 nucleotides line up with TRBD1. This CDR3 is built from 16 residues. The trim removed 7 bases at V and 1 base at J, leaving 9 bases unmatched. Per the germline V gene, CDR1 is MDHEN and CDR2 is SYDVKM. DNA for the CDR3: TGTGCCAGCAACCTTCCTGGGACAGGAAGCAATCAGCCCCAGCATTTT. Amino acids: CASNLPGTGSNQPQHF.

This chain uses TRBV6-5 with TRBJ2-7; D tentatively reads TRBD1 or TRBD2 (7 bases each). Trimming left V 6 bases short and J 0 bases short, with 15 bases between. The CDR3 consists of 15 residues. Per the germline V gene, CDR1 is MNHEY and CDR2 is SVGAGI. For the CDR3, the DNA is TGTGCCAGCAGACCCCCAGGGGGGGGCTCCTACGAGCAGTACTTC. Translating it yields CASRPPGGGSYEQYF.

The genes are TRBV7-3 and TRBJ2-1; the D gene is possibly TRBD1 (5 bases). Germline loops: CDR1 SGHTA, CDR2 FQGTGA. The CDR3 length is 12 residues. V shed 5 bases and J shed 9 bases, with 11 bases lying between them. The CDR3 DNA sequence: TGTGCCAGCAGCCGGGTCCAGGGTGAGCAGTTCTTC. It translates to CASSRVQGEQFF.